The 11 T cell receptor beta chains given below trace back to one sample, sequenced in a study of breast tumors, draining lymph nodes, adjacent tissues. Breast cancer patients provided tissue from their axillary draining lymph nodes. One entry per CDR3 protein results from TCRdb running MiXCR on the multiplex PCR reads. The table records 75,000 to 100,000 distinct CDR3 sequences, roughly a fifth of them present only once. Specimen: axillary lymph node tissue. Receptors originate from a female donor with breast cancer. Some clones in this sample may be carry-over from other donors' samples.

This clonotype showed up just a few times. The chain is built from TRBV12-3 or TRBV12-4 and TRBJ2-2, with D unclear. This CDR3 has 17 amino acids. Trimming left V 5 bases short and J 4 bases short, with 20 bases between. CDR3 protein: CASSPYPPGWGTGELFF. CDR3 DNA sequence: TGTGCCAGCAGTCCCTACCCCCCCGGTTGGGGCACCGGGGAGCTGTTTTTT.

This clonotype was observed a single time. The gene calls are TRBV2 and TRBJ2-7, with D hard to call. CDR3 size: 11 residues. The germline V gene encodes CDR1 SNHLY and CDR2 FYNNEI. Trimming took off 6 bases at V and 7 bases at J, with 10 bases between the two ends. CDR3 in amino acids: CASRGGREQYF. The DNA of the CDR3 is TGTGCCAGCAGGGGTGGCCGGGAGCAGTACTTC. Variable domain in full (rest from reference TRBV2 and TRBJ2-7): EPEVTQTPSHQVTQMGQEVILRCVPISNHLYFYWYRQILGQKVEFLVSFYNNEISEKSEIFDDQFSVERPDGSNFTLKIRSTKLEDSAMYFCASRGGREQYFGPGTRLTVT.

This chain joins TRBV20-1 and TRBJ2-3; possible D gene TRBD1, 7 bases. Between the trimmed V and J ends, which lost 0 bases and 1 base, there was a span of 14 bases. Germline CDR1 reads DFQATT; CDR2 reads SNEGSKA (reference sequence). The CDR3 covers 16 residues. CDR3 bases: TGCAGTGCTAGAGAAGGGGGCGGGATAGGCACAGATACGCAGTATTTT. Translation: CSAREGGGIGTDTQYF.

This clonotype was counted only a few times. J is TRBJ2-3 and V is TRBV18; 7 nucleotides line up with TRBD1. The germline CDR1 and CDR2 sequences are KGHSH and LQKENI. Trimming took 3 bases from V and 2 from J; bases not matched to a gene: 5. This CDR3 has 15 residues. In DNA form, the CDR3 reads TGTGCCAGCTCACCTCGGGACAGCCCCACAGATACGCAGTATTTT. It translates to CASSPRDSPTDTQYF.

The J gene is TRBJ1-4, the V gene TRBV12-5, with 8 bases fitting TRBD1. CDR3 length equals 17 residues. J was trimmed by 5 bases and V by 1 base; bases with no gene match: 9. Germline V lookup: CDR1 LGHNT, CDR2 FRNRAP. DNA for the CDR3: TGTGCTAGTGGTTTGGCCCCACCGGGACAGGCGAATGAAAAACTGTTTTTT. It yields the protein CASGLAPPGQANEKLFF.

This clonotype showed up just once. V usage is TRBV5-1 and J usage is TRBJ2-3; 8 nucleotides align to TRBD2. V gave up 4 bases and J gave up 1 base; unmatched junction bases: 2. This CDR3 is 14 amino acids long. Germline V CDR1 and CDR2: SGHRS, YFSETQ. This CDR3 is CASSTTSGTDTQYF. CDR3 bases: TGCGCCAGCAGCACGACTAGCGGCACAGATACGCAGTATTTT.

This clonotype was seen ten or more times. V and J are TRBV19 and TRBJ1-5; 8 bases line up with TRBD1. Germline-derived CDR1 and CDR2 are LNHDA and SQIVND (reference sequence). The CDR3 contains 16 residues. With 3 bases clipped from V and 9 bases from J, the junction kept 13 bases outside the gene matches. This CDR3 is CASSIWGRGPLRPQHF. The CDR3, as DNA: TGTGCCAGTAGTATTTGGGGCAGGGGGCCTCTTAGGCCCCAGCATTTT.

Many counts were recorded for this clonotype. The chain has TRBV7-9 and TRBJ2-2, with D maybe TRBD2 (6 bases). Deletions cut 3 bases from V and 4 bases from J, with 12 bases between. The CDR3 length is 15 residues. CDR1 is SEHNR and CDR2 is FQNEAQ in the germline V gene (reference sequence). The CDR3 sequence is CASSFRERRTGELFF. The CDR3 nucleotides are TGTGCCAGCAGCTTCCGGGAGAGACGCACCGGGGAGCTGTTTTTT.

Many counts were recorded for this clonotype. This chain uses TRBV5-8 with TRBJ2-5; TRBD1 agrees at 9 bases. Trimming took 3 bases from V and 4 from J; bases not matched to a gene: 4. Germline lookup yields CDR1 SGHTS and CDR2 YDEGEE. The CDR3 length is 14 residues. The CDR3 coding sequence is TGTGCCAGCAGCTATACAGGGGGCAGAGAGACCCAGTACTTC. This translates into CASSYTGGRETQYF.

About this clonotype itself: With a much larger clone just one base away, this may be a read error. The chain uses TRBV7-3 and TRBJ2-1; D is tentatively TRBD1 or TRBD2 (7 bases each). The V gene's germline CDR1 is SGHTA and CDR2 FQGTGA. The length of the CDR3 is 15 residues. The CDR3 spells CASSPRGGRYNGQFF. As DNA, the CDR3 is TGTGCCAGCAGCCCCAGGGGGGGTAGGTACAATGGGCAGTTCTTC.

This clonotype was counted at least ten times. The V and J genes are TRBV6-1 and TRBJ1-4; D is unresolved. The CDR3 runs to 15 residues. Trimming pared 4 bases from V and 8 bases from J, leaving 17 bases between. Germline values: CDR1 MNHNS, CDR2 SASEGT. Written as DNA, the CDR3 is TGTGCCAGCAGTGGGGGTGACACCTTGGAGGAAAAACTGTTTTTT. The encoded protein is CASSGGDTLEEKLFF.